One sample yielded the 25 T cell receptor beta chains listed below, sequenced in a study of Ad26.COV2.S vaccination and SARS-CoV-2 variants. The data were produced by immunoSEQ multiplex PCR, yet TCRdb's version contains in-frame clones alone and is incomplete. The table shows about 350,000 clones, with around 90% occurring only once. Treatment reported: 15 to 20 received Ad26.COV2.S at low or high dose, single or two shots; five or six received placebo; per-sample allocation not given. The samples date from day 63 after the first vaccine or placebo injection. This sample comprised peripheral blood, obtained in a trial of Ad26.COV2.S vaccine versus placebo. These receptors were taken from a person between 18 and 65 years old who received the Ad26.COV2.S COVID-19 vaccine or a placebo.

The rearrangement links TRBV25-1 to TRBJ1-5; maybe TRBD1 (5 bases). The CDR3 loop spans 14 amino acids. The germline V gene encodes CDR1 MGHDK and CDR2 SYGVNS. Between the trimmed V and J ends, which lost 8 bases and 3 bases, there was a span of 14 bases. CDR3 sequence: CASSGAANNQPQHF. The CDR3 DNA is TGTGCCAGCTCCGGGGCAGCAAACAATCAGCCCCAGCATTTT.

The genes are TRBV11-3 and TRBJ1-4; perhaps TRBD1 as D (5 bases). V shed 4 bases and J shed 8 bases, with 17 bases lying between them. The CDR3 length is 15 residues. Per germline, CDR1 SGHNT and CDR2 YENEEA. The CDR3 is CASSYYARGREKLFF. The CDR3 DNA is TGTGCCAGCAGCTATTACGCACGGGGGAGAGAAAAACTGTTTTTT.

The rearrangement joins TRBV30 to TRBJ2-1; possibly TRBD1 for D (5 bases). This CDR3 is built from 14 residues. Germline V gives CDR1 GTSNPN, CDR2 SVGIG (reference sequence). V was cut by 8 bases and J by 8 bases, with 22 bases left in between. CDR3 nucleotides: TGTGCCACCAGGACAAAACAAGACGCGGATGAGCAGTTCTTC. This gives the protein CATRTKQDADEQFF.

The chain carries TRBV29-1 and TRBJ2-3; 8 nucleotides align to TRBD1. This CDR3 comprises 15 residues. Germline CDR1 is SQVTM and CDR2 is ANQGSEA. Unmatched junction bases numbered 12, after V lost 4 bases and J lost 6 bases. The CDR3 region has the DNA TGCAGCGTTGCGGCCCACTCAGGGGGCGTGGATACGCAGTATTTT. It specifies CSVAAHSGGVDTQYF.

The DNA of the CDR3 is TGTGCCAGCAGCTATATTAGGGAGTCCTACAATGAGCAGTTCTTC. Amino acids: CASSYIRESYNEQFF. The rearrangement joins TRBV7-3 to TRBJ2-1; weak D call: TRBD2 (5 bases). This CDR3 comprises 15 residues. Germline V gene data show CDR1 as SGHTA and CDR2 as FQGTGA. V dropped 4 bases and J dropped 1 base, with 11 bases sitting between them.

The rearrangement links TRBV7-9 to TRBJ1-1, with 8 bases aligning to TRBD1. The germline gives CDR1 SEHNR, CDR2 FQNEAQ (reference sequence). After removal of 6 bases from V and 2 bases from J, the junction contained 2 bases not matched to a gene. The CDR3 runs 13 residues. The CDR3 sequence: CASSGQGNTEAFF. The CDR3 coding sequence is TGTGCCAGCAGTGGACAGGGCAACACTGAAGCTTTCTTT.

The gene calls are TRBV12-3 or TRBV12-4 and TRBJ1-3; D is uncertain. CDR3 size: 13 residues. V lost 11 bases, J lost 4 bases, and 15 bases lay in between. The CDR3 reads CAATGVSGNTIYF. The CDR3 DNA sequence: TGTGCCGCAACCGGGGTGTCCGGAAACACCATATATTTT.

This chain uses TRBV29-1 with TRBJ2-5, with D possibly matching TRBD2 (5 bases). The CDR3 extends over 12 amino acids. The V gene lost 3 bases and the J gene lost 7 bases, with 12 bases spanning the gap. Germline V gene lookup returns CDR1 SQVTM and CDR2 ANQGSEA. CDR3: CSVDPRGATQYF. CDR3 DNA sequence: TGCAGCGTTGACCCCCGGGGTGCGACCCAGTACTTC.

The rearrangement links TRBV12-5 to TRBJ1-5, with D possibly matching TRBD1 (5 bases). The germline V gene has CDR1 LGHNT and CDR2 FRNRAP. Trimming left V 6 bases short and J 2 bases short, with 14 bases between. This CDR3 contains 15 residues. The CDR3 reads CASGGTQGGNQPQHF. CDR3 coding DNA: TGTGCTAGTGGGGGTACTCAGGGCGGCAATCAGCCCCAGCATTTT.

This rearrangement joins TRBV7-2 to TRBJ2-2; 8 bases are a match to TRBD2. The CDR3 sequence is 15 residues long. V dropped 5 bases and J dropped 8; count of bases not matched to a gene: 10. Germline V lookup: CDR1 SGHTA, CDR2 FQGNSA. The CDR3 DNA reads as TGTGCCAGCAGCCTTGGGACTAGACTAGAGGGGGAGCTGTTTTTT. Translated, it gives CASSLGTRLEGELFF. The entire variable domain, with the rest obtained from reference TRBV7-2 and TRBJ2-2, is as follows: GAGVSQSPSNKVTEKGKDVELRCDPISGHTALYWYRQSLGQGLEFLIYFQGNSAPDKSGLPSDRFSAERTGGSVSTLTIQRTQQEDSAVYLCASSLGTRLEGELFFGEGSRLTVL.

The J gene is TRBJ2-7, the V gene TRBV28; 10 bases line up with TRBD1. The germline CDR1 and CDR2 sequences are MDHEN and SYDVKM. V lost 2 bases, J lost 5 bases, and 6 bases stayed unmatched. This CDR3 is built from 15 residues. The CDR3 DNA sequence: TGTGCCAGCAGTTTAATCATGACAGGGGGCAACGAGCAGTACTTC. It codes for CASSLIMTGGNEQYF.

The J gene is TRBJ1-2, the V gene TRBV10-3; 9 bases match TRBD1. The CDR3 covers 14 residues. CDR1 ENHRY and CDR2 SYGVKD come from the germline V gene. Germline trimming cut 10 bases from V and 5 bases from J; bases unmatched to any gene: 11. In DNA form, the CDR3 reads TGTGCCACCTCTTTGGGACAGGGCGTGTATGGCTACACCTTC. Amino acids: CATSLGQGVYGYTF.

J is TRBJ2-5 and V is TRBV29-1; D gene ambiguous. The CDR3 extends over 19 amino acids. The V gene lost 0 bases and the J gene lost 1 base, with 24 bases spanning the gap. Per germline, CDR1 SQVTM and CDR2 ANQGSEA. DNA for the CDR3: TGCAGCGTTGAAGATCGAGTCGGTCTAAGAGTACAGTTCCAAGAGACCCAGTACTTC. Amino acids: CSVEDRVGLRVQFQETQYF. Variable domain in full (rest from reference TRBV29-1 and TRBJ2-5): SAVISQKPSRDICQRGTSLTIQCQVDSQVTMMFWYRQQPGQSLTLIATANQGSEATYESGFVIDKFPISRPNLTFSTLTVSNMSPEDSSIYLCSVEDRVGLRVQFQETQYFGPGTRLLVL.

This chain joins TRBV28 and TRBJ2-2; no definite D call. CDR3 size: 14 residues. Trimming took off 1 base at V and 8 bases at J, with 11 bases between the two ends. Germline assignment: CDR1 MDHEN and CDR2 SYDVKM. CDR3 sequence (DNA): TGTGCCAGCAGTTTATCCCTAGATTCGGGGGAGCTGTTTTTT. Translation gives CASSLSLDSGELFF.

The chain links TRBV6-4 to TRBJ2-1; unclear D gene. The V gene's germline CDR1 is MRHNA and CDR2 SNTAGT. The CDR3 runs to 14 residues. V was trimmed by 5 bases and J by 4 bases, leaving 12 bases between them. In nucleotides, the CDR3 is TGTGCCAGCAGTAAGGACCGACCATACAATGAGCAGTTCTTC. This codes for CASSKDRPYNEQFF.

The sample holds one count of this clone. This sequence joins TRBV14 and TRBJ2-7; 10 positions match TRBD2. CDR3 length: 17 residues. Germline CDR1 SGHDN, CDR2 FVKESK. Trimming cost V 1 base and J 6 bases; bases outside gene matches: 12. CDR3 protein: CASSQALWASGSFEQYF. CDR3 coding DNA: TGTGCCAGCAGCCAAGCCCTCTGGGCTAGCGGGAGTTTCGAGCAGTACTTC.

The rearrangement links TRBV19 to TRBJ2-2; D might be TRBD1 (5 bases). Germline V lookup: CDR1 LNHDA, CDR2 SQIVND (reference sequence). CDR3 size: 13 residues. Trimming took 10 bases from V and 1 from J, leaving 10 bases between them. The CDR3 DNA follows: TGTGCCATTATCAGGGAGAACACCGGGGAGCTGTTTTTT. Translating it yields CAIIRENTGELFF.

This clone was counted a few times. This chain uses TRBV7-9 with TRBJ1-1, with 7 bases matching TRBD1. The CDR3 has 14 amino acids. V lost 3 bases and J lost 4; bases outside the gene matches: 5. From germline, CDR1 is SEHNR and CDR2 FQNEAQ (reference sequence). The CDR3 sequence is CASSFVQGGTEAFF. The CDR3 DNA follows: TGTGCCAGCAGCTTTGTCCAGGGGGGCACTGAAGCTTTCTTT.

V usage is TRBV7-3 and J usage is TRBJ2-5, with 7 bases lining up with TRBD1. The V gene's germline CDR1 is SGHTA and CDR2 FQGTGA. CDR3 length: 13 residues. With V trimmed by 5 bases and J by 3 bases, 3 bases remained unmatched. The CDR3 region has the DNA TGTGCCAGCAGCATCGACAGGGAAGAGACCCAGTACTTC. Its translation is CASSIDREETQYF.

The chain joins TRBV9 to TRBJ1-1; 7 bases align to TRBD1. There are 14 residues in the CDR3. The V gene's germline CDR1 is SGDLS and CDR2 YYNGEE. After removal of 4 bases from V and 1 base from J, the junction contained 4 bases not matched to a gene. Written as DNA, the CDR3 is TGTGCCAGCAGCAGGGGACAGACGAACACTGAAGCTTTCTTT. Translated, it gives CASSRGQTNTEAFF.

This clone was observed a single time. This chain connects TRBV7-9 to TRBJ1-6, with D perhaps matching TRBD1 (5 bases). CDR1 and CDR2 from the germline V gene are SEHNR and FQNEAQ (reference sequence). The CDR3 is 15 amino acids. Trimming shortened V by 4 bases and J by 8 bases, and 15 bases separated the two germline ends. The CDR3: CASSYRGGTDSPLHF. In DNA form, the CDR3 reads TGTGCCAGCAGCTACCGGGGGGGTACGGATTCACCCCTCCACTTT.

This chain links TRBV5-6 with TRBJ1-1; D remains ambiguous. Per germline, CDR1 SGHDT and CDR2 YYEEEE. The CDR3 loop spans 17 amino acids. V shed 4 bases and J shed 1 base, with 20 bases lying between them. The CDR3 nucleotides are TGTGCCAGCAGCCGCTCAGGATTGCCCTATCCGAACACTGAAGCTTTCTTT. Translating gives CASSRSGLPYPNTEAFF.

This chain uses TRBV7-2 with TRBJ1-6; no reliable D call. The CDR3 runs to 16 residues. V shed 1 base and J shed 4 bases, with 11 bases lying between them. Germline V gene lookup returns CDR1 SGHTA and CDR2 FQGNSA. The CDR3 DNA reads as TGTGCCAGCAGCTTAGGGAGGAGATCTTATAATTCACCCCTCCACTTT. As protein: CASSLGRRSYNSPLHF.

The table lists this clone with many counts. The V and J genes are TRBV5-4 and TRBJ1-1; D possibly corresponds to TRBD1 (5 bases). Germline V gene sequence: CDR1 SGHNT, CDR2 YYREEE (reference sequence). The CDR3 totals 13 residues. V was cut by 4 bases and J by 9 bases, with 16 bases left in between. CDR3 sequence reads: CASSHPDTDQAFF. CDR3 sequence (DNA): TGTGCCAGCAGCCACCCGGACACGGACCAAGCTTTCTTT.

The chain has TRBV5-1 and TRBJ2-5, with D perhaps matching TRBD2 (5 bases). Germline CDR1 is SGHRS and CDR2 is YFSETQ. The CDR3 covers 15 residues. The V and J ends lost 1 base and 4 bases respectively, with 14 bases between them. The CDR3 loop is CASSLSPGEGETQYF. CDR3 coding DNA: TGCGCCAGCAGCTTGTCGCCGGGTGAGGGAGAGACCCAGTACTTC.